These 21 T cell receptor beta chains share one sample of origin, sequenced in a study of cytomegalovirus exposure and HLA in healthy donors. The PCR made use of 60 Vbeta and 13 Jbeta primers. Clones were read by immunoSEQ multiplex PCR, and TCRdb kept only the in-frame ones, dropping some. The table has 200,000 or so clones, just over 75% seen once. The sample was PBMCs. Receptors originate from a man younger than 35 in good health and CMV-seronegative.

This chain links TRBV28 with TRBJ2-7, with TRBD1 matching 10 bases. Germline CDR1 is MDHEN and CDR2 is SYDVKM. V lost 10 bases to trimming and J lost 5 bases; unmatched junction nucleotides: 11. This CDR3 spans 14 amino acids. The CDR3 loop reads CATLRQGARDEQYF. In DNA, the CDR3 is TGTGCCACCCTTAGACAGGGGGCGAGAGACGAGCAGTACTTC. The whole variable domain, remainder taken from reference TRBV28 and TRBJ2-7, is DVKVTQSSRYLVKRTGEKVFLECVQDMDHENMFWYRQDPGLGLRLIYFSYDVKMKEKGDIPEGYSVSREKKERFSLILESASTNQTSMYLCATLRQGARDEQYFGPGTRLTVT.

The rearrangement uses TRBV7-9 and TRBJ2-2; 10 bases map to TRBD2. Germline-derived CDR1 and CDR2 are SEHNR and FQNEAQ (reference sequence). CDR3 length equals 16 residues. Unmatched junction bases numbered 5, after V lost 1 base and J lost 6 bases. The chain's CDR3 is CASSLGLAGSAGELFF. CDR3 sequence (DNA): TGTGCCAGCAGCTTAGGACTAGCGGGTTCAGCCGGGGAGCTGTTTTTT.

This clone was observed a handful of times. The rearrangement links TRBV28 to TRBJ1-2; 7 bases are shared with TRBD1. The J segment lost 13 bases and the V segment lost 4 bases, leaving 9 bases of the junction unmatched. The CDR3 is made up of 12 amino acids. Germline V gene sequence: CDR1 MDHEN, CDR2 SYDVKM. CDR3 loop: CASSSGGRVSTF. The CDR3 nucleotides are TGTGCCAGCAGTTCAGGGGGACGCGTGAGCACCTTC.

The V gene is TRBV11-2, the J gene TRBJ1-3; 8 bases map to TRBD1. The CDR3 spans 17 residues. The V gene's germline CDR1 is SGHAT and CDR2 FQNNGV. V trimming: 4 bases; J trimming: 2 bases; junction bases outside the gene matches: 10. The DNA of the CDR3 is TGTGCCAGCAGCTCACTTAGGGGACAGGAGACTGGAAACACCATATATTTT. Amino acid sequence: CASSSLRGQETGNTIYF.

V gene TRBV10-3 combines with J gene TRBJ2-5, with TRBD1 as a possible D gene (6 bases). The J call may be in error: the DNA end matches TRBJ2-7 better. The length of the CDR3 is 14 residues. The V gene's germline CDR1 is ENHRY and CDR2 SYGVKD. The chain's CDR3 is CAIRQGLTTYEQYF. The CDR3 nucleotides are TGTGCCATCAGGCAGGGGCTGACGACCTACGAGCAGTACTTC.

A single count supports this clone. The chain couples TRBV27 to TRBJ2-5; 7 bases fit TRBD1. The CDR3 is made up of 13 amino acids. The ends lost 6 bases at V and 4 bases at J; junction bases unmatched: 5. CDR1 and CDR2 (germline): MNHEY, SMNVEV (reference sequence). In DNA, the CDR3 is TGTGCCAGCAGGCCTACAGGGGTAGAGACCCAGTACTTC. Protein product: CASRPTGVETQYF.

The CDR3 sequence is CASSQGLAQTYEQYF. DNA for the CDR3: TGCGCCAGCAGCCAAGGGCTAGCGCAGACCTACGAGCAGTACTTC. The chain employs TRBV4-1 and TRBJ2-7; D is possibly TRBD2 (6 bases). The CDR3 loop spans 15 amino acids. The germline V gene encodes CDR1 MGHRA and CDR2 YSYEKL. Trimming removed 1 base at V and 2 bases at J, with 12 bases between.

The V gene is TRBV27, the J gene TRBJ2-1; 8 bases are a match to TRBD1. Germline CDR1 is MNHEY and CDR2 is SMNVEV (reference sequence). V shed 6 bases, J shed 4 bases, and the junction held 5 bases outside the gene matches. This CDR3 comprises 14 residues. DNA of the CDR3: TGTGCCAGCAGCAGACAGGGGCTATACAATGAGCAGTTCTTC. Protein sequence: CASSRQGLYNEQFF.

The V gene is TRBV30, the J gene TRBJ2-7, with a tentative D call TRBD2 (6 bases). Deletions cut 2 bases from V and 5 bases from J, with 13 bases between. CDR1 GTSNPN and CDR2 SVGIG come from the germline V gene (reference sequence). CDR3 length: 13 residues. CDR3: CAWSSGSGDEQYF. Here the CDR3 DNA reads TGTGCCTGGAGTTCCGGGAGTGGGGACGAGCAGTACTTC.

Written as DNA, the CDR3 is TGTGCCAGCAGCGTAGTGCCAGCGGCTAGCACAGATACGCAGTATTTT. Protein product: CASSVVPAASTDTQYF. V is TRBV9 and J is TRBJ2-3, with TRBD2 as a possible D gene (5 bases). The germline V gene has CDR1 SGDLS and CDR2 YYNGEE. The CDR3 is made up of 16 amino acids. The germline V and J ends were trimmed by 0 bases and 0 bases, with 11 bases remaining between them.

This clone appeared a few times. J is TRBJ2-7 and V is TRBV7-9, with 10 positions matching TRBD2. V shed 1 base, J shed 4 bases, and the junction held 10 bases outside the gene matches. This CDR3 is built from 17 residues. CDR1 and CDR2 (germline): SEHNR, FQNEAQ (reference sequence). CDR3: CASSLGASGSPHYEQYF. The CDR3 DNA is TGTGCCAGCAGCTTAGGGGCTAGCGGGAGCCCCCATTACGAGCAGTACTTC. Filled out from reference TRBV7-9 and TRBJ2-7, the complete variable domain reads DTGVSQNPRHKITKRGQNVTFRCDPISEHNRLYWYRQTLGQGPEFLTYFQNEAQLEKSRLLSDRFSAERPKGSFSTLEIQRTEQGDSAMYLCASSLGASGSPHYEQYFGPGTRLTVT.

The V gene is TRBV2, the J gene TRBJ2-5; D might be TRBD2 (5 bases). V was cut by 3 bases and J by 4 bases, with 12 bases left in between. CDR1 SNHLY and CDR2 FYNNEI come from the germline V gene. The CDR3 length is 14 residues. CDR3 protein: CASSDPSRTETQYF. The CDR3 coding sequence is TGTGCCAGCAGTGATCCTAGCAGGACAGAGACCCAGTACTTC.

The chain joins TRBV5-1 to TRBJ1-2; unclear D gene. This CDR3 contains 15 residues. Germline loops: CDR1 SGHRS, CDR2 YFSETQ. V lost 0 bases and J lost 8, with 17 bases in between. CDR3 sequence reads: CASSLVASPRQGYTF. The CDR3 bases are TGCGCCAGCAGCTTGGTTGCCAGTCCCAGGCAGGGCTACACCTTC.

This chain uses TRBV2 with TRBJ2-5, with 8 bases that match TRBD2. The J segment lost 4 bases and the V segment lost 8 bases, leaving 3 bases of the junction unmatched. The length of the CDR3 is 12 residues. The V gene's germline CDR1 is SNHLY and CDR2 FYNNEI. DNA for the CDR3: TGTGCCAGCGAGCGGGAGCGAGAGACCCAGTACTTC. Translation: CASERERETQYF.

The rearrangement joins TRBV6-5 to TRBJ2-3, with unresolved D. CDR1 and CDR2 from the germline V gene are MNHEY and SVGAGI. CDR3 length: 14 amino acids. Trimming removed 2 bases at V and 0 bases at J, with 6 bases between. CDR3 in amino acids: CASSYGGSTDTQYF. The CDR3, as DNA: TGTGCCAGCAGTTACGGCGGCAGCACAGATACGCAGTATTTT.

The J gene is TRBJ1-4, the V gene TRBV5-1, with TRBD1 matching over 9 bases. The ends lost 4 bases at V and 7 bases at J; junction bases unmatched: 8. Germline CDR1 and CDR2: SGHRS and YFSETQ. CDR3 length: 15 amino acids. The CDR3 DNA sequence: TGCGCCAGCAGCGCATACAGGGGGCGCGGTGAAAAACTGTTTTTT. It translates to CASSAYRGRGEKLFF. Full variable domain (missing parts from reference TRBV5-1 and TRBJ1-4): KAGVTQTPRYLIKTRGQQVTLSCSPISGHRSVSWYQQTPGQGLQFLFEYFSETQRNKGNFPGRFSGRQFSNSRSEMNVSTLELGDSALYLCASSAYRGRGEKLFFGSGTQLSVL.

CDR3 residues: CASSPRRQGFPNYGYTF. CDR3 nucleotides: TGTGCCAGCAGCCCCAGGCGACAGGGGTTCCCAAACTATGGCTACACCTTC. The V and J genes are TRBV5-6 and TRBJ1-2, with 8 bases identical to TRBD1. V shed 4 bases, J shed 2 bases, and the junction held 13 bases outside the gene matches. The CDR3 has 17 residues. Germline CDR1 and CDR2: SGHDT and YYEEEE. Full variable domain (rest looked up from reference TRBV5-6 and TRBJ1-2): DAGVTQSPTHLIKTRGQQVTLRCSPKSGHDTVSWYQQALGQGPQFIFQYYEEEERQRGNFPDRFSGHQFPNYSSELNVNALLLGDSALYLCASSPRRQGFPNYGYTFGSGTRLTVV.

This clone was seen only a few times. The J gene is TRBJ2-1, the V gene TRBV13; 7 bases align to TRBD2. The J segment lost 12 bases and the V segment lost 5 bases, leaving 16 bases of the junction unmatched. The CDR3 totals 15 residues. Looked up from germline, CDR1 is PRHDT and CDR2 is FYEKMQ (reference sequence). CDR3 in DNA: TGTGCCAGCAGCCCACCGGTGCGGGAGTCCTTTCCGCAGTTCTTC. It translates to CASSPPVRESFPQFF.

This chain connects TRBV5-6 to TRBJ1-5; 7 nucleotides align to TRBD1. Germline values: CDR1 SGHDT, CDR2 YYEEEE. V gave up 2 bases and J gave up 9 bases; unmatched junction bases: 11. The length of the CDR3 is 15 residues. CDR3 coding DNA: TGTGCCAGCAGCTTCGGTGGCAGGGGGTCGTGGCCCCAGCATTTT. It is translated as CASSFGGRGSWPQHF.

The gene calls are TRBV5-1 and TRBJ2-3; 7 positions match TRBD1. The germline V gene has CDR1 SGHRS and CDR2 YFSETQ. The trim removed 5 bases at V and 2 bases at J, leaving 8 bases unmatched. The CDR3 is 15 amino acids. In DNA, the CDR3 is TGCGCCAGCAGACGAGGGACAGAAGCCACAGATACGCAGTATTTT. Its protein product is CASRRGTEATDTQYF.

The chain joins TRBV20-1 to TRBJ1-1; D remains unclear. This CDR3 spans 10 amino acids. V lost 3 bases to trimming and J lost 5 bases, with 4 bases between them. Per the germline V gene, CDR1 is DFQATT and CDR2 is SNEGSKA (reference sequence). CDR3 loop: CSASGTEAFF. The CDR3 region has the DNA TGCAGTGCTAGCGGTACTGAAGCTTTCTTT.